The sample holds one count of the clone carrying this TCR beta chain. Mismatch with germline at one junction end may stem from a read error. This entry belongs to a study of blood T cell repertoires in COVID-19. At the level of the study: There were acute and convalescent COVID-19 samples, and they came from the United States, Italy and Spain. T cells, B-cell-depleted T cells, or PBMCs supplied cDNA or gDNA.

Clones were read by immunoSEQ multiplex PCR, and TCRdb kept only the in-frame ones, dropping some. The top ten hold roughly 18% of the sample, which has some 140,000 clones, about 89% seen once. The CDR3 length is 14 residues. Germline V gives CDR1 MNHEY, CDR2 SVGAGI. The specimen sequenced was peripheral blood. The TCR was taken from a man over 45 with active or convalescent COVID-19. This chain uses TRBV6-5 with TRBJ2-7; 8 nucleotides match TRBD1. This CDR3 is CASNRPGRDRFSHF. DNA of the CDR3: TGTGCCAGCAACCGACCGGGCCGGGACAGGTTCTCCCACTTC.